Sequencing of this TCR beta chain was carried out in a study of blood T cell repertoires in COVID-19. Enrollees, roughly 18 to 90 years old, lived in approximately 25 US areas. Per germline, CDR1 KGHDR and CDR2 SFDVKD. The V gene end was trimmed by 3 bases and the J gene end by 1 base; junction bases not matched to a gene: 7. CDR3 length: 17 residues. Original analysis: Amplification of reference gene primers provided the estimated nucleated cell counts. Libraries were prepared by immunoSEQ multiplex PCR; TCRdb keeps only in-frame clonotypes and omits some of them. Clone size and the V and J calls come from that table; the DNA yielded D and trimming. The repertoire holds roughly 290,000 clones, with 90% as singletons.

The chain recombines TRBV24-1 with TRBJ2-3, with 9 bases identical to TRBD1. The TCR sequence derives from a young woman with acute COVID-19. Source material: PBMCs or T cells enriched from blood (not recorded which). The CDR3 DNA is TGTGCCACCAGTGATGACACAGGGGGCCACCGCACAGATACGCAGTATTTT. It specifies CATSDDTGGHRTDTQYF.